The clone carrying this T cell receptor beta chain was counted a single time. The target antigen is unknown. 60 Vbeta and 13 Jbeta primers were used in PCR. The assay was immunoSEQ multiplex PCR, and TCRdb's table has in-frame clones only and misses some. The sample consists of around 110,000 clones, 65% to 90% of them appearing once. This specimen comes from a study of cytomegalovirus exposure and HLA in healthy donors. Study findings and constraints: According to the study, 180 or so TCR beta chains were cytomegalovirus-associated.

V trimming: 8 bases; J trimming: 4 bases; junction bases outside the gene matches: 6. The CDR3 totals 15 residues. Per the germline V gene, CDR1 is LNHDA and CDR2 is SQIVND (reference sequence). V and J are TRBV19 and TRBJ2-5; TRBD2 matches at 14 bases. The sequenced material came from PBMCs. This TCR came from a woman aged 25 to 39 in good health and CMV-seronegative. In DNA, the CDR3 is TGTGCCAGTGTGACTAGCGGGAGGGCAGGAGAGACCCAGTACTTC. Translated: CASVTSGRAGETQYF.